Listed here are 27 T cell receptor beta chains from one sample, sequenced in a study of blood T cell repertoires in COVID-19. TCRdb's copy holds only in-frame clones and misses some; the assay was immunoSEQ multiplex PCR. The sample includes approximately 280,000 clones, roughly 85% of them seen just once. The specimen was peripheral blood. The source is an older woman with acute or convalescent COVID-19.

V and J are TRBV2 and TRBJ1-2; no clear D. V lost 4 bases to trimming and J lost 4 bases, with 13 bases between them. This CDR3 spans 14 amino acids. The germline V gene encodes CDR1 SNHLY and CDR2 FYNNEI. CDR3 nucleotide sequence: TGTGCCAGCAGTGGGCAACGGAGTCTCTATGGCTACACCTTC. It translates to CASSGQRSLYGYTF.

DNA of the CDR3: TGCAGCGTTGAAGCGGGGGGGGGCACAGATACGCAGTATTTT. Amino acid sequence: CSVEAGGGTDTQYF. V gene TRBV29-1 combines with J gene TRBJ2-3, with 8 bases lining up with TRBD2. CDR1 and CDR2 (germline): SQVTM, ANQGSEA. The CDR3 covers 14 residues. V gave up 1 base and J gave up 1 base; unmatched junction bases: 1.

In nucleotides, the CDR3 is TGTGCCAGCAGCGGGGAACAGGGGTCCTTCACTGAAGCTTTCTTT. This translates into CASSGEQGSFTEAFF. The chain recombines TRBV9 with TRBJ1-1; 7 nucleotides agree with TRBD1. The length of the CDR3 is 15 residues. V was clipped by 3 bases and J by 4 bases; unmatched bases: 9. Looked up from germline, CDR1 is SGDLS and CDR2 is YYNGEE.

The V gene is TRBV30, the J gene TRBJ1-4, with TRBD1 matching 8 bases. The CDR3 runs to 20 residues. The germline gives CDR1 GTSNPN, CDR2 SVGIG (reference sequence). J gave up 4 bases and V 1 base, and 20 bases lay outside the gene matches. This CDR3 is CAWSGPGQVGEEGVNEKLFF. The CDR3 region has the DNA TGTGCCTGGAGTGGGCCGGGACAGGTGGGTGAGGAGGGGGTTAATGAAAAACTGTTTTTT.

The genes are TRBV15 and TRBJ1-1; D is unclear. Germline V CDR1 and CDR2: LNHNV, YYDKDF (reference sequence). The CDR3 has 17 amino acids. Between the trimmed V and J ends, which lost 1 base and 0 bases, there was a span of 15 bases. The CDR3 sequence is CATSRGGGEPMNTEAFF. DNA of the CDR3: TGTGCCACCAGCAGAGGTGGAGGAGAACCTATGAACACTGAAGCTTTCTTT.

The chain recombines TRBV29-1 with TRBJ2-1; 10 positions agree with TRBD2. The CDR3 spans 11 residues. Trimming cost V 3 bases and J 13 bases; bases outside gene matches: 3. The V gene's germline CDR1 is SQVTM and CDR2 ANQGSEA. The CDR3 region is CSVDSGGAQFF. The CDR3 DNA follows: TGCAGCGTTGACAGCGGGGGGGCTCAGTTCTTC.

The table lists this clone with many counts. J is TRBJ1-1 and V is TRBV5-1; 9 bases line up with TRBD1. The CDR3 sequence is 16 residues long. The germline CDR1 and CDR2 sequences are SGHRS and YFSETQ. V lost 4 bases, J lost 6 bases, and 13 bases stayed unmatched. The CDR3 sequence: CASSVTGGLPLAEAFF. CDR3 coding DNA: TGCGCCAGCAGCGTTACAGGGGGCCTGCCCCTCGCTGAAGCTTTCTTT.

The chain uses TRBV6-1 and TRBJ1-1, with D tentatively TRBD1 (5 bases). Trimming cost V 0 bases and J 4 bases, with 9 bases left between them. CDR1 and CDR2 from the germline V gene are MNHNS and SASEGT. This CDR3 has 14 residues. The CDR3 region is CASSEAMTVTEAFF. The CDR3 bases are TGTGCCAGCAGTGAAGCAATGACAGTCACTGAAGCTTTCTTT.

With respect to this clone: One junction end disagrees with the germline gene, perhaps due to a read error. The chain is built from TRBV11-2 and TRBJ1-2, with unresolved D. Germline V gives CDR1 SGHAT, CDR2 FQNNGV. The CDR3 is 13 residues long. The DNA of the CDR3 is TGTGCCAGCAGCTTCGATCCTAATTATGGCTACACCTTC. This sequence encodes CASSFDPNYGYTF.

This chain connects TRBV2 to TRBJ2-5; 11 bases are shared with TRBD2. The CDR3 extends over 15 amino acids. The V segment lost 6 bases and the J segment 14 bases; nucleotides outside the gene matches: 17. Germline V gene lookup returns CDR1 SNHLY and CDR2 FYNNEI. CDR3 sequence reads: CASRNSNGLAGGHYF. CDR3 nucleotide sequence: TGTGCCAGCAGAAACTCCAACGGGCTAGCGGGGGGCCACTACTTC.

V and J are TRBV5-1 and TRBJ1-2; tentatively, D is TRBD1 (6 bases). Trimming took 3 bases from V and 8 from J, leaving 17 bases between them. The CDR3 runs 14 residues. The germline gives CDR1 SGHRS, CDR2 YFSETQ. CDR3 amino acids: CASSWGTTGMGYTF. Written as DNA, the CDR3 is TGCGCCAGCAGCTGGGGGACCACAGGGATGGGCTACACCTTC.

V and J are TRBV29-1 and TRBJ1-5; TRBD1 matches at 8 bases. This CDR3 spans 15 amino acids. Trimming removed 4 bases from V and 9 bases from J; junction bases left unmatched: 14. Germline lookup yields CDR1 SQVTM and CDR2 ANQGSEA. The CDR3 DNA follows: TGCAGCGTTGGAACCGGGACAGGCCTCGGGGGGCCCCAGCATTTT. Amino acid sequence: CSVGTGTGLGGPQHF.

V is TRBV6-5 and J is TRBJ1-1; weak D call: TRBD1 (5 bases). The V end lost 8 bases, the J end lost 8 bases, and 12 bases lay between the germline ends. In germline, CDR1 is MNHEY, CDR2 SVGAGI. This CDR3 comprises 11 residues. The CDR3 DNA reads TGTGCCAGCTGGGGCAGGCTAGAAGCTTTCTTT. Its translation: CASWGRLEAFF.

DNA of the CDR3: TGCGCCAGCAGGGGACAGGTGAACACCGGGGAGCTGTTTTTT. As protein: CASRGQVNTGELFF. The J gene is TRBJ2-2, the V gene TRBV5-1; TRBD1 aligns across 8 bases. The CDR3 sequence is 14 residues long. Looked up from germline, CDR1 is SGHRS and CDR2 is YFSETQ. Germline trimming cut 5 bases from V and 1 base from J; bases unmatched to any gene: 1.

The chain uses TRBV5-4 and TRBJ2-3; 8 bases are shared with TRBD2. CDR3 length equals 15 residues. Germline values: CDR1 SGHNT, CDR2 YYREEE (reference sequence). Losses at the gene ends were 4 bases for V and 2 bases for J; bases not matched to a gene: 6. In nucleotides, the CDR3 is TGTGCCAGCAGCCCCGCGGGGGGCATCACAGATACGCAGTATTTT. Amino acids: CASSPAGGITDTQYF.

The chain joins TRBV5-1 to TRBJ1-2; TRBD1 agrees at 7 bases. V lost 2 bases to trimming and J lost 8 bases; unmatched junction nucleotides: 3. The V gene's germline CDR1 is SGHRS and CDR2 YFSETQ. The CDR3 loop spans 12 amino acids. The CDR3 nucleotides read TGCGCCAGCAGCTTCGGACAGGAAGGCTACACCTTC. Translating it yields CASSFGQEGYTF.

The chain links TRBV20-1 to TRBJ2-5, with no clear D. Per the germline V gene, CDR1 is DFQATT and CDR2 is SNEGSKA (reference sequence). V lost 3 bases and J 2 bases, leaving 4 bases between the germline ends. The CDR3 sequence is 11 residues long. As DNA, the CDR3 is TGCAGTGCTAGTCTTCAAGAGACCCAGTACTTC. Protein sequence: CSASLQETQYF.

The J gene is TRBJ2-6, the V gene TRBV6-4; TRBD2 is a possible D gene (6 bases). Germline CDR1 and CDR2: MRHNA and SNTAGT. This CDR3 is built from 19 residues. The V end was cut by 0 bases, the J end by 3 bases, with 18 bases between. CDR3 bases: TGTGCCAGCAGTGACTCGAGCGCGGGGCCCTCCTATGGGGCCAACGTCCTGACTTTC. This encodes CASSDSSAGPSYGANVLTF.

The genes are TRBV10-1 and TRBJ2-2, with D possibly being TRBD2 (6 bases). Per germline, CDR1 WNHNN and CDR2 SYGVQD (reference sequence). Trimming left V 2 bases short and J 6 bases short, with 13 bases between. This CDR3 comprises 15 residues. The CDR3 sequence is CASSEANGGAGELFF. The CDR3 DNA is TGCGCCAGCAGTGAGGCAAACGGGGGAGCCGGGGAGCTGTTTTTT.

This clone turned up a few times. The chain is built from TRBV7-8 and TRBJ1-3; no definite D call. Germline loops: CDR1 SGHVS, CDR2 FQNEAQ. Between the trimmed V and J ends, which lost 6 bases and 9 bases, there was a span of 9 bases. The CDR3 is made up of 11 amino acids. The CDR3 is CASRIGSTIYF. Written as DNA, the CDR3 is TGTGCCAGCAGGATTGGCAGCACCATATATTTT.

This clone was seen a few times. The gene calls are TRBV4-1 and TRBJ2-1; D perhaps matches TRBD2 (7 bases). There are 14 residues in the CDR3. V was clipped by 4 bases and J by 8 bases, with 15 bases between them. Germline assignment: CDR1 MGHRA and CDR2 YSYEKL. CDR3 nucleotides: TGCGCCAGCAGCCTGGGAGGGGCAGGGGATGAGCAGTTCTTC. Its protein is CASSLGGAGDEQFF.

The chain combines TRBV11-2 with TRBJ1-2, with TRBD1 identical over 11 bases. The V and J ends lost 3 bases and 0 bases, in that order; junction bases with no gene match: 12. Germline V gives CDR1 SGHAT, CDR2 FQNNGV. The CDR3 consists of 19 residues. CDR3 nucleotides: TGTGCCAGCAGCTTCCTAAAGGCGGGACAGGGGGGCGCTAACTATGGCTACACCTTC. It specifies CASSFLKAGQGGANYGYTF. Full variable domain (missing parts from reference TRBV11-2 and TRBJ1-2): EAGVAQSPRYKIIEKRQSVAFWCNPISGHATLYWYQQILGQGPKLLIQFQNNGVVDDSQLPKDRFSAERLKGVDSTLKIQPAKLEDSAVYLCASSFLKAGQGGANYGYTFGSGTRLTVV.

This clone was seen only once. This chain joins TRBV14 and TRBJ2-3; possible D gene TRBD1, 6 bases. The V gene's germline CDR1 is SGHDN and CDR2 FVKESK. Between the trimmed V and J ends, which lost 4 bases and 0 bases, there was a span of 11 bases. This CDR3 contains 15 residues. The chain's CDR3 is CASSLQGLSTDTQYF. The CDR3 DNA is TGTGCCAGCAGCCTCCAGGGGCTTAGCACAGATACGCAGTATTTT.

V usage is TRBV19 and J usage is TRBJ1-6; D uncertain. The CDR3 contains 12 residues. CDR1 LNHDA and CDR2 SQIVND come from the germline V gene (reference sequence). Trimming shortened V by 8 bases and J by 14 bases, and 16 bases separated the two germline ends. The CDR3 nucleotides read TGTGCCAGTTCCTATCCCCGAGACACCCTCCACTTT. The encoded protein is CASSYPRDTLHF.

This chain connects TRBV5-6 to TRBJ2-5, with D possibly TRBD1 on 5 matching bases. The length of the CDR3 is 15 residues. Germline V lookup: CDR1 SGHDT, CDR2 YYEEEE. V lost 2 bases and J lost 1, with 12 bases in between. CDR3 DNA: TGTGCCAGCAGCTTTATATTAGGGGTCCAAGAGACCCAGTACTTC. Amino acid sequence: CASSFILGVQETQYF.

DNA for the CDR3: TGTGCCAGCAGCTTGGGACTGCTCTCCTACAATGAGCAGTTCTTC. Amino acid sequence: CASSLGLLSYNEQFF. This chain joins TRBV5-4 and TRBJ2-1; no clear D gene. V was cut by 0 bases and J by 0 bases, with 7 bases left in between. The CDR3 has 15 residues. CDR1 and CDR2 (germline): SGHNT, YYREEE (reference sequence).

For this clone: One end of the junction is discordant with germline, which a read error may explain. The chain links TRBV7-7 to TRBJ2-3, with TRBD2 identical over 10 bases. The CDR3 sequence is 13 residues long. The V gene's germline CDR1 is SSHAT and CDR2 FNYEAQ (reference sequence). DNA for the CDR3: TGTGCTAGCAGCTTAGCGGGAGGAGATACGCAGTATTTT. The encoded protein is CASSLAGGDTQYF.